This T cell receptor beta chain was sequenced in a study of blood T cells in healthy people across ages (dated by TCRdb to the mid-2010s). A note on the overall study: In model experiments, roughly one uniquely barcoded TCR beta cDNA molecule per two T cells was captured by template switching. To track age-related changes in TCR beta repertoire diversity, the study relied on deep sequencing normalized with unique cDNA molecular identifiers. For two donors (one aged 18 to 29 and one aged 80 or older), the study analyzed two additional independent replicas of 1 million unique cDNA reads from the same blood draw. Donors of different ages were randomly distributed across sequencing lanes to avoid experimental bias. Four age groups were formed from the donors: young (average approximately 15 years), middle-aged (approximately 40), aged (roughly 59) and long-lived (about 75).

Based on the germline V gene, the CDR1 and CDR2 sequences are SGHTA and FQGNSA. From cysteine to phenylalanine, the CDR3 is 16 amino acids long. Only the CDR3 DNA is retained, 48 bases long and in frame from the first base. Library preparation used 5' RACE. These reads were obtained on an Illumina HiSeq 2500. A second roughly 6 to 12 cycle PCR used a sample-barcoded 5' primer and a J-beta primer mix. A unique molecular identifier was introduced onto each TCR beta cDNA molecule by a template-switch 5' adaptor carrying 12 random nucleotides. Each sample yielded at least 2.5 million CDR3-containing paired-end reads. First-strand cDNA was synthesized from all RNA with the Mint cDNA synthesis kit, primed by a TRBC-specific oligonucleotide. After uracil-DNA glycosylase treatment, a first 18-cycle PCR used universal primers M1SS and BC2_uni_R on all cDNA. Turning to the authors' computational methods: Each sample was normalized by randomly selecting 1 million high-quality reads, each carrying a distinct molecular identifier. Reads with shared molecular identifiers were discarded instead of being binned into consensus sequences. MiTCR, set to a Q25 quality threshold and the strictest error-elimination algorithm, was used for CDR3 identification, clonotype clustering and error correction. A nonparametric unseen species model using Euler transformation provided a lower-bound estimate of total TCR beta diversity. Using fastp trimming at Q25 and MiXCR clonotype assembly, TCRdb reanalyzed the public sequencing data and kept in-frame beta chains. Records with the same CDR3 protein are collapsed into one entry carrying the most frequent genes and DNA. The V and J calls shown here were made by TCRdb, not taken from the authors' results. The sample contains about 1.4 million distinct CDR3 sequences, roughly 60% of them found a single time. Approximately 7% of the sample rests with the top ten.

The roughly 37 donors, aged about 6 to 95 years, were systemically healthy Caucasian individuals from Russia. Ten milliliters of peripheral blood were drawn from each donor into EDTA-treated Vacutainer tubes. Ficoll-Paque density-gradient centrifugation was used to isolate PBMCs, with at least 7 million per sample. Total RNA was extracted from PBMCs with Trizol reagent, with at least 5 micrograms obtained per sample. For every donor, flow cytometry on a PBMC aliquot measured the percentage of naive CD45RAhigh/CD27high T cells. A note on this clonotype: The antigen this receptor binds is unknown. No per-base quality is available; no much larger clone lies one base away.

General conclusions and limits of the study: Because the CMV infection status of the donors was unknown, age-related changes in expanded clonotypes may potentially have been confounded. Estimates of total diversity based on one million sequenced T cells were regarded as lower bounds and as underestimates. The long-lived group showed more naive CD4+ T cells, fewer expanded clones and increased TCR diversity than the aged group, suggesting age selection. Bulk unsorted PBMC profiling prevented conclusive comparison of naive and antigen-experienced compartments. The percentage of naive T cells measured by flow cytometry correlated strongly with observed TCR beta diversity. As age increased, observed TCR beta diversity per million T cells dropped in a roughly linear way, and a significant reduction was already evident by age roughly 40.

Sequenced: blood. This sequence uses TRBV7-2 and TRBJ2-4; the D segment might be TRBD1 or TRBD2, since each matches 5 bases. TRBJ2-5 matches the DNA end more closely, so the J call is doubtful. The sequence derives from a man aged 18 to 30 in good health. The CDR3 reads as follows: CASSVDIEGGQETQYF. Here is the DNA: TGTGCCAGCAGCGTGGACATCGAGGGTGGGCAAGAGACCCAGTACTTC.